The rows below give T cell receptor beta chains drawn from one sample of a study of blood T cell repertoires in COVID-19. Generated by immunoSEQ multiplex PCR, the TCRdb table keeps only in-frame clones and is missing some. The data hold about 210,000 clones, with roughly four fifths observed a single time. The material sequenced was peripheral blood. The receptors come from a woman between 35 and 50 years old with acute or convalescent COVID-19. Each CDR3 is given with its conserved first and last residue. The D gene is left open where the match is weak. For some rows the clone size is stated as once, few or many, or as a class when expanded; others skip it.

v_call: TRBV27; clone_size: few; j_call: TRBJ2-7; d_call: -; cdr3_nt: TGTGCCAGCAGTACCCTATCACTAGTTAGTCACGAGCAGTACTTC; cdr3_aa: CASSTLSLVSHEQYF
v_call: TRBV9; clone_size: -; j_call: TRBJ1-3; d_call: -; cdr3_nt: TGTGCCAGCAGCTTAAGCCTGCGCGGGGGCTCTGGAAACACCATATATTTT; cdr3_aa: CASSLSLRGGSGNTIYF
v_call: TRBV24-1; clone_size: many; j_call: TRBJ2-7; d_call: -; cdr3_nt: -; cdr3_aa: CATSVPRTGGGKDYEQYF
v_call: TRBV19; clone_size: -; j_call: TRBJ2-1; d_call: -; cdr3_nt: TGTGCCAGTAGTACCCTCGCGGGAAACACCTACAATGAGCAGTTCTTC; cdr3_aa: CASSTLAGNTYNEQFF
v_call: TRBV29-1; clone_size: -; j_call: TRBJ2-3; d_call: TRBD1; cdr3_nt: TGCAGCGTGGGGACAGGGGGAGATACGCAGTATTTT; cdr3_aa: CSVGTGGDTQYF
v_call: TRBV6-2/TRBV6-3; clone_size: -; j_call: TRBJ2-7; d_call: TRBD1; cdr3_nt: TGTGCCAGCAGTTACGACAGGGGGGGGACCTACGAGCAGTACTTC; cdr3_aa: CASSYDRGGTYEQYF
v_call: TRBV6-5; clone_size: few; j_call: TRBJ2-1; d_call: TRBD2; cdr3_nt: TGTGCCAGCAGTTACAGCGGGGGTACCGCCAATGAGCAGTTCTTC; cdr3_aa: CASSYSGGTANEQFF
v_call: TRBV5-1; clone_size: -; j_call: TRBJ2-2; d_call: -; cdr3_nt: TGCGCCAGCAGCGCAGGACAGAACACCGGGGAGCTGTTTTTT; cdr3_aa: CASSAGQNTGELFF
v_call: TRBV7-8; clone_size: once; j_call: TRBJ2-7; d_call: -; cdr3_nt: TGTGCCAGCAGCTTAGAAGACAGGACGCTCTACGAGCAGTACTTC; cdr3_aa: CASSLEDRTLYEQYF
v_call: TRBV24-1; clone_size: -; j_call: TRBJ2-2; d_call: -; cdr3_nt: TGTGCCACCAGTGACCGGGTTGGGGGCAAGAACACCGGGGAGCTGTTTTTT; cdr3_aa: CATSDRVGGKNTGELFF
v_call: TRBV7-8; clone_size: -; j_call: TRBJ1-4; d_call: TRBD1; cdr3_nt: TGTGCCAGCAGCTTTAAGGACAGGGGGGCTGAAAAACTGTTTTTT; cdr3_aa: CASSFKDRGAEKLFF
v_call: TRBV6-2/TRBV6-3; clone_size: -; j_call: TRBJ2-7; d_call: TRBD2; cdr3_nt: TGTGCCAGCAGTTACGGACTAGCGGGGGGCGAGCAGTACTTC; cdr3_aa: CASSYGLAGGEQYF
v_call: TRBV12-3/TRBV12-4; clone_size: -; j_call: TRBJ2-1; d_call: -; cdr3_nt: TGTGCCAGCACCAACGGGAGATTGGGGGAGCAGTTCTTC; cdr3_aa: CASTNGRLGEQFF
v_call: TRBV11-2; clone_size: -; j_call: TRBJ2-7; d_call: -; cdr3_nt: TGTGCCTGGGCAGAACATAGAGTCTACGAGCAGTACTTC; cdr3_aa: CAWAEHRVYEQYF
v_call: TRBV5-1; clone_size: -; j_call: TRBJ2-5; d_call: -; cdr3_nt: TGCGCCAGCAGCGCTACGAAAGAGACCCAGTACTTC; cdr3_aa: CASSATKETQYF
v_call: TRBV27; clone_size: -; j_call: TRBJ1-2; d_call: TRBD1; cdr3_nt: TGTGCCAGCAGGGGGACAGGGGACTATGGCTACACCTTC; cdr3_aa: CASRGTGDYGYTF
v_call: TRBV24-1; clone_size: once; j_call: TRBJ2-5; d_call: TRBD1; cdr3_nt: TGTGCCACCAGTGATTACGGCAGGGGGAAGATAGAGACCCAGTACTTC; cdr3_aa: CATSDYGRGKIETQYF
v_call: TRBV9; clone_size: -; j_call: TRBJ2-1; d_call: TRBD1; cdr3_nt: TGTGCCAGCAGCCCCGGGACAGGGGTAAATGAGCAGTTCTTC; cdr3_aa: CASSPGTGVNEQFF
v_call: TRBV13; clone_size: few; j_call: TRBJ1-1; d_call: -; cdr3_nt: TGTGCCAGCAGCCAAGCGGGGGGGTACACTGAAGCTTTCTTT; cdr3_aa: CASSQAGGYTEAFF
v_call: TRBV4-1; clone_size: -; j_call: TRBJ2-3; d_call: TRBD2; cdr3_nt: TGCGCCAGCAGCCACTACCCCCCGGGGAGGGATAGAGATACGCAGTATTTT; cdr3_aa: CASSHYPPGRDRDTQYF
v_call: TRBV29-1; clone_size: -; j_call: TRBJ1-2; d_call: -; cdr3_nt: TGCCTCGTCCGGGGAGGGGGAAACTATGGCTACACCTTC; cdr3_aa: CLVRGGGNYGYTF
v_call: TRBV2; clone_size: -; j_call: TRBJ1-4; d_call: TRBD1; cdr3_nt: TGTGCCAGCAGTTCGGACAGGGTATACGAAAAACTGTTTTTT; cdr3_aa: CASSSDRVYEKLFF
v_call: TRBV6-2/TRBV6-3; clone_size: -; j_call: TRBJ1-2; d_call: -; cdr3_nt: TGTGCCAGCAGTTACAATATCGGACAGCCCTATGGCTACACCTTC; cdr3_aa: CASSYNIGQPYGYTF
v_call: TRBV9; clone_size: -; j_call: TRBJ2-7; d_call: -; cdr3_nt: TGTGCCAGCAGTCATGGACTATCCTACGAGCAGTACTTC; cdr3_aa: CASSHGLSYEQYF
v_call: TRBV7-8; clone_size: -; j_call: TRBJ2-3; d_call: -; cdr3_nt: TGTGCCAGCAGCTTCACTCGGGTCACAGATACGCAGTATTTT; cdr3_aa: CASSFTRVTDTQYF
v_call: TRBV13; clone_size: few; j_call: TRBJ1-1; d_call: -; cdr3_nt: TGTGCCAGCAGCATAGGTCCTGTCGGGGTCGGAAACACTGAAGCTTTCTTT; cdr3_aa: CASSIGPVGVGNTEAFF
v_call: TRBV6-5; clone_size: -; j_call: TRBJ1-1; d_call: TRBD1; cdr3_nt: TGTGCCATCTTAGTTCCGGGACAGGGGAACACTGAAGCTTTCTTT; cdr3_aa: CAILVPGQGNTEAFF
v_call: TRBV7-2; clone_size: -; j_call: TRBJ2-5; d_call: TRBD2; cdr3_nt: TGTGCCAGCCGAAAGGGGGCTAGCGGGGGTAGAGAGACCCAGTACTTC; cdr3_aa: CASRKGASGGRETQYF
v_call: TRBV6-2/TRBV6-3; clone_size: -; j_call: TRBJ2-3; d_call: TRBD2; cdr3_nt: TGTGCCAGCAGTTACTCGACTAGCGGGGGTATAGATACGCAGTATTTT; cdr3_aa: CASSYSTSGGIDTQYF
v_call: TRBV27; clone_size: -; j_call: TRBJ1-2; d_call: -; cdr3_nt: TGTGCCAGCAGTTTATTAGGGGGGGGTCGTGGCTACACCTTC; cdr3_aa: CASSLLGGGRGYTF
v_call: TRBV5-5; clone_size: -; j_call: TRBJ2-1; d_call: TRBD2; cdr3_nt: TGTGCCAGCAGCTGGAACCCGGGACTAGCCCAACATGAGCAGTTCTTC; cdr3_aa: CASSWNPGLAQHEQFF
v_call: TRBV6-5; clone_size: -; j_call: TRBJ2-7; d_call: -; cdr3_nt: TGTGCCAGCAGTTATGGGTTGGGGACAACCGAGTACGAGCAGTACTTC; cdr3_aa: CASSYGLGTTEYEQYF
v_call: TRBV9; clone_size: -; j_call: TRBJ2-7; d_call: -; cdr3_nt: TGTGCCAGCAGCCCCCTACGGCGCGGAACCTACGAGCAGTACTTC; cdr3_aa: CASSPLRRGTYEQYF
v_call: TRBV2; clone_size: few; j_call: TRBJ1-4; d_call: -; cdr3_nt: TGTGCCAGCAGTGAATACGGGGTCGCAACTAATGAAAAACTGTTTTTT; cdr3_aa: CASSEYGVATNEKLFF
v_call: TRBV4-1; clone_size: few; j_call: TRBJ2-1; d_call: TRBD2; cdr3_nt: TGCGCCAGCAGCCAAGGGTCTAGCGGGGGGGCGAGGAATGAGCAGTTCTTC; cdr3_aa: CASSQGSSGGARNEQFF
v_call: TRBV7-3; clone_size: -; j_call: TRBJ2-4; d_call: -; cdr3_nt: TGTGCCAGCAGTAAGGGTCGAGGGGGCATTCAGTACTTC; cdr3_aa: CASSKGRGGIQYF
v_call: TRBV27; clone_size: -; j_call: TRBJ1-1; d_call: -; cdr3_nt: TGTGCCAGCAGTTTACTGGGGGCCCAACTAGCTTTCTTT; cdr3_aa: CASSLLGAQLAFF
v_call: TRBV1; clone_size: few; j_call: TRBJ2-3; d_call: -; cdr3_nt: TGCACCAGCAGCCAAGATCAGACTAGCGGGAGGGCCGGAGATACGCAGTATTTT; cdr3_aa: CTSSQDQTSGRAGDTQYF
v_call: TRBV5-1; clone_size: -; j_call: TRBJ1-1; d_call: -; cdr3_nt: TGCGCCAGCAGCCGAGGGGACACTCTGGGGACTGAAGCTTTCTTT; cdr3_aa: CASSRGDTLGTEAFF
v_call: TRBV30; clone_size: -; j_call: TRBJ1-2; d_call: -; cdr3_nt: TGTGCCTGGAGTGTCAACCTAGGAACCTACTACACCTTC; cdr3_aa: CAWSVNLGTYYTF
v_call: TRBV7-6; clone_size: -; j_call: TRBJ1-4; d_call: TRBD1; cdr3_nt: TGTGCCAGCAGCTTGGGACAGGGGGCTACAACTAATGAAAAACTGTTTTTT; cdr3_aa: CASSLGQGATTNEKLFF
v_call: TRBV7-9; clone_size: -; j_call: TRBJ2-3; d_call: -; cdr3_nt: TGTGCCAGCAGCTTCAAGGGGGCAGATACGCAGTATTTT; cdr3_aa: CASSFKGADTQYF